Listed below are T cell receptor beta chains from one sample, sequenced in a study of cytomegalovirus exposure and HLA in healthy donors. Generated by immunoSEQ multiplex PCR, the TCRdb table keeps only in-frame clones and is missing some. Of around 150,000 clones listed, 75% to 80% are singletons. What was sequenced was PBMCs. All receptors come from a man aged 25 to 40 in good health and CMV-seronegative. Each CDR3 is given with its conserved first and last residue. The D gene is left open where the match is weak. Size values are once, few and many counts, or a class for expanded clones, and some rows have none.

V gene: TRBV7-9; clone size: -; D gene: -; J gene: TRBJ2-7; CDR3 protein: CASSLQYEQYF; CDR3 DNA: TGTGCCAGCAGCTTACAGTACGAGCAGTACTTC
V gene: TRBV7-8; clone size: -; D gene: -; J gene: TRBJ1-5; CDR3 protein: CASSLAWGDFGNQPQHF; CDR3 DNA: TGTGCCAGCAGCTTAGCGTGGGGGGATTTTGGCAATCAGCCCCAGCATTTT
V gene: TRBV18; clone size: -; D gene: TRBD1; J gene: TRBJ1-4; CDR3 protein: CASSPAGGETNEKLFF; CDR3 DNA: TGTGCCAGCTCACCAGCAGGGGGAGAAACTAATGAAAAACTGTTTTTT
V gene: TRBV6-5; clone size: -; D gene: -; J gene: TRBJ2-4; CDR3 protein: CASARGAKNIQYF; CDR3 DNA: TGTGCCAGCGCGCGAGGAGCCAAAAACATTCAGTACTTC
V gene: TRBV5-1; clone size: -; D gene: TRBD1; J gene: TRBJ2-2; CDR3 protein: CASSLGTGKYGELFF; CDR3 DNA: TGCGCCAGCAGCTTGGGGACAGGGAAGTACGGGGAGCTGTTTTTT
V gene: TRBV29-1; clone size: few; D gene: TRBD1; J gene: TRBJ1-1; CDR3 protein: CSVEKRTGDTEAFF; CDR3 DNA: TGCAGCGTTGAAAAGAGGACAGGGGACACTGAAGCTTTCTTT
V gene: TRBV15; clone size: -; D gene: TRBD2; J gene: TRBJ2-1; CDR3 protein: CATSRRGLLAGPTNEQFF; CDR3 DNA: TGTGCCACCAGCCGAAGGGGTTTGCTAGCGGGACCTACAAATGAGCAGTTCTTC
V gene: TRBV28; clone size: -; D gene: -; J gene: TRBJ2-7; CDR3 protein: CASSLFTGRYEQYF; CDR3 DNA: TGTGCCAGCAGTTTATTTACAGGGCGCTACGAGCAGTACTTC
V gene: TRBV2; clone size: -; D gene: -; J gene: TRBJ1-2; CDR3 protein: CASKKLTSESGGYTF; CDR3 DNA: TGTGCCAGCAAAAAATTAACCTCGGAATCGGGAGGCTACACCTTC
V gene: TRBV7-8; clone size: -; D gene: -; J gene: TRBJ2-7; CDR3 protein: CASSAETDRRTQYF; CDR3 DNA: TGTGCCAGCAGCGCAGAAACGGACAGAAGAACACAGTACTTC
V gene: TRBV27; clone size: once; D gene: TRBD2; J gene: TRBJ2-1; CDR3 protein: CASSELAGLYNEQFF; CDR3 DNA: TGTGCCAGCAGTGAACTAGCGGGGTTGTACAATGAGCAGTTCTTC
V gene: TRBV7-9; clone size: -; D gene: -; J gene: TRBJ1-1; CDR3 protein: CASSLVSGTPGGTEAFF; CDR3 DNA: TGTGCCAGCAGCTTAGTATCCGGCACCCCAGGTGGGACTGAAGCTTTCTTT
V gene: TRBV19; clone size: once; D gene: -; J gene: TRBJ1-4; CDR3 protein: CASSIRAGLTNEKLFF; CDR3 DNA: TGTGCCAGTAGTATAAGGGCGGGACTGACGAATGAAAAACTGTTTTTT
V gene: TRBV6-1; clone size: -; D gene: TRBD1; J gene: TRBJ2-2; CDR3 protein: CASRPGGAGELFF; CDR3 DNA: TGTGCCAGCAGGCCAGGGGGCGCGGGGGAGCTGTTTTTT
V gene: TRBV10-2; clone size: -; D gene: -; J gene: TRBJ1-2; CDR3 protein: CASSESMGPSYTF; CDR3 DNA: TGCGCCAGCAGTGAGTCGATGGGCCCGAGCTACACCTTC
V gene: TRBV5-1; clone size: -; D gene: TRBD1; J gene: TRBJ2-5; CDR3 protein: CASSPQGLNQETQYF; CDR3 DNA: TGCGCCAGCAGCCCACAGGGGTTAAACCAAGAGACCCAGTACTTC
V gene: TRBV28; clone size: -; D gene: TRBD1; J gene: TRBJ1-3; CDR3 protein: CASSWGQGAGNTIYF; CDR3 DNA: TGTGCCAGCAGTTGGGGACAGGGGGCAGGAAACACCATATATTTT
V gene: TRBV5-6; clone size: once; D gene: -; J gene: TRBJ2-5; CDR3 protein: CASRRFGEAQYF; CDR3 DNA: TGTGCCAGCAGAAGGTTCGGGGAGGCCCAGTACTTC
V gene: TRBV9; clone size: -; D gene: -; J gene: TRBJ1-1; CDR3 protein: CASSVGHGGTEAFF; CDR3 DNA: TGTGCCAGCAGCGTCGGTCACGGAGGCACTGAAGCTTTCTTT
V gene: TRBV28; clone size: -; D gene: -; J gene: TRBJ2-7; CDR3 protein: CASRQPGSAYEQYF; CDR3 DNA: TGTGCCAGCAGACAACCCGGGTCCGCCTACGAGCAGTACTTC
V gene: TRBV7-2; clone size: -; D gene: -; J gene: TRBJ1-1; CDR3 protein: CASSLVSGSTEAFF; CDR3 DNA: TGTGCCAGCAGCTTAGTTTCGGGGAGCACTGAAGCTTTCTTT
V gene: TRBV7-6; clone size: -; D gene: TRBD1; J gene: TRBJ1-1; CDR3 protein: CASSLERGPGTEAFF; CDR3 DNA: TGTGCCAGCAGCTTAGAGAGGGGGCCGGGCACTGAAGCTTTCTTT
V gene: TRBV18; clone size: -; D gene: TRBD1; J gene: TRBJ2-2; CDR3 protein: CASSPTADRGLNTGELFF; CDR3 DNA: TGTGCCAGCTCACCAACCGCTGACAGGGGCTTGAACACCGGGGAGCTGTTTTTT
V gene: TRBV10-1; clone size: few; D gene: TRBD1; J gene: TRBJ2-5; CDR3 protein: CASSASGGRETQYF; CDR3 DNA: TGCGCCAGCAGTGCCTCAGGGGGCAGGGAGACCCAGTACTTC
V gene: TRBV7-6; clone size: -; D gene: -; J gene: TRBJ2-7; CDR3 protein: CASSGGGGFSYEQYF; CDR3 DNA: TGTGCCAGCAGCGGAGGGGGGGGTTTTTCCTACGAGCAGTACTTC
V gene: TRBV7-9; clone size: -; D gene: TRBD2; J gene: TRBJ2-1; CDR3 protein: CASSQLAGVGYNEQFF; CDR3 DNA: TGTGCCAGCAGCCAGTTAGCGGGAGTGGGTTACAATGAGCAGTTCTTC
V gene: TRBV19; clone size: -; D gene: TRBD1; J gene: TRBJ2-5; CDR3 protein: CASSIDGTGGALQETQYF; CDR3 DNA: TGTGCCAGTAGTATAGATGGGACAGGGGGCGCCCTACAAGAGACCCAGTACTTC
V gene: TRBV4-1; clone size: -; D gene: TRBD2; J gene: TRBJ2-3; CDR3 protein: CASRGASGRTSTDTQYF; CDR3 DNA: TGCGCCAGCCGCGGGGCTAGCGGGAGGACTAGCACAGATACGCAGTATTTT
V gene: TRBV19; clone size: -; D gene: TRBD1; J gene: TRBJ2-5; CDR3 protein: CASSRQGGIETQYF; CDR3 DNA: TGTGCCAGTAGCCGACAGGGGGGAATAGAGACCCAGTACTTC
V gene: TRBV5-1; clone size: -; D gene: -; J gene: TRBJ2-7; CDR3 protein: CASSYQGYEQYF; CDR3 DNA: TGCGCCAGCAGCTACCAGGGTTACGAGCAGTACTTC
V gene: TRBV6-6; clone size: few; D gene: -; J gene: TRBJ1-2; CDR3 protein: CASSPDGNYGYTF; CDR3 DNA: TGTGCCAGCAGTCCCGATGGCAACTATGGCTACACCTTC
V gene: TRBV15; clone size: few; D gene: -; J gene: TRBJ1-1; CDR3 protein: CATSRDYGGYTEAFF; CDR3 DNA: TGTGCCACCAGCAGAGATTACGGGGGATACACTGAAGCTTTCTTT
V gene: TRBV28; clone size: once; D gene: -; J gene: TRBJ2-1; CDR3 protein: CASSLRTYEQFF; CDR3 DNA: TGTGCCAGCAGTTTACGGACTTATGAGCAGTTCTTC
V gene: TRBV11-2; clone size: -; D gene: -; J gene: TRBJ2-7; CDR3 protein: CASSSRFGYEQYF; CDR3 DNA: TGTGCCAGCAGCTCGAGGTTTGGCTACGAGCAGTACTTC
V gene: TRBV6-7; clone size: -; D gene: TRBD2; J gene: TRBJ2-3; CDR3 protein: CASTKREVVSSTDTQYF; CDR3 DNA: TGTGCCAGCACGAAGCGGGAGGTGGTCTCTAGCACAGATACGCAGTATTTT
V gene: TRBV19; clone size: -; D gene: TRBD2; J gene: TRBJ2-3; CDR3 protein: CASSIFRGRGDTQYF; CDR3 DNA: TGTGCCAGTAGTATATTTCGGGGGAGGGGAGATACGCAGTATTTT
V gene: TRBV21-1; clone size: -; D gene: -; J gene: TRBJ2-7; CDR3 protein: CASSKGRTGTGPYEQYF; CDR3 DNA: TGTGCCAGCAGCAAAGGTAGGACAGGGACTGGACCCTACGAGCAGTACTTC
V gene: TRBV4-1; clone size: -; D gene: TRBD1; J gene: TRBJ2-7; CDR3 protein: CASSHPKLGVDRGKGEQYF; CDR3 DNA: TGCGCCAGCAGCCACCCAAAGTTGGGGGTGGACAGGGGTAAGGGCGAGCAGTACTTC
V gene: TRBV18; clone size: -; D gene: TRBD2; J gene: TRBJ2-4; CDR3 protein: CASSPRLAGGKNIQYF; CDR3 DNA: TGTGCCAGCTCACCCCGACTAGCGGGAGGGAAAAACATTCAGTACTTC
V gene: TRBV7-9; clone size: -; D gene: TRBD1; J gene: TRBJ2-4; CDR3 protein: CASSGGQGRTKDIQYF; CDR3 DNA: TGTGCCAGCAGCGGGGGACAGGGCAGGACCAAGGACATTCAGTACTTC
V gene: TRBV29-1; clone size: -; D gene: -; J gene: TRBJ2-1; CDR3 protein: CSVEGDNYNEQFF; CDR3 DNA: TGCAGCGTTGAGGGGGACAATTACAATGAGCAGTTCTTC
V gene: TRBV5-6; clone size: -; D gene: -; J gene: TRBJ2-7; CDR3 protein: CASSLLQGYEQYF; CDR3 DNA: TGTGCCAGCAGCCTCCTCCAGGGCTACGAGCAGTACTTC
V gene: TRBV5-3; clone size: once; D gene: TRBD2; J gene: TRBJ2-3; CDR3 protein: CARARGMGLDTDTQYF; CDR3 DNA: TGTGCCAGGGCCCGGGGAATGGGACTAGATACCGATACGCAGTATTTT
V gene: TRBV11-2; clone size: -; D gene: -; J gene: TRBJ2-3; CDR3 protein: CASSLGYGDSGTDTQYF; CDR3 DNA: TGTGCCAGCAGCTTAGGATACGGGGATTCGGGCACAGATACGCAGTATTTT
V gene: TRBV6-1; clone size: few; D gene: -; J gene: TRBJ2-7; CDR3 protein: CASSEGYEQYF; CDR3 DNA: TGTGCCAGCAGCGAGGGCTACGAGCAGTACTTC
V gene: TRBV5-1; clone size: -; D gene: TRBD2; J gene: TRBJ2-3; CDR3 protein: CASSIGLAGFTDTQYF; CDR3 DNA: TGCGCCAGCAGCATCGGACTAGCGGGGTTCACAGATACGCAGTATTTT
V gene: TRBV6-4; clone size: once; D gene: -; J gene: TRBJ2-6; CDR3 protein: CASSEAGSSGANVLTF; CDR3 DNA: TGTGCCAGCAGTGAGGCTGGGAGCTCTGGGGCCAACGTCCTGACTTTC
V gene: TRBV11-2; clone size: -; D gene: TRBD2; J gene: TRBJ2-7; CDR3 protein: CASSFASGSYEQYF; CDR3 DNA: TGTGCCAGCAGCTTCGCTAGCGGATCCTACGAGCAGTACTTC
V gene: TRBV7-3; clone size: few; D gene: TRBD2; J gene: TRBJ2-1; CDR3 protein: CASSLAGLAGGTSEQFF; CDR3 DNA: TGTGCCAGCAGCTTAGCAGGACTAGCGGGAGGGACGAGTGAGCAGTTCTTC
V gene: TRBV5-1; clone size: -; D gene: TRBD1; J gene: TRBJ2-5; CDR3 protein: CASSLGTGIQETQYF; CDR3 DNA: TGCGCCAGCAGCTTGGGGACAGGTATACAAGAGACCCAGTACTTC